Listed below are T cell receptor beta chains from one sample, sequenced in a study of CD8 T cells in ankylosing spondylitis. TCRdb processed the 5' RACE reads anew with MiXCR; each CDR3 protein has one entry. This table has 670,000 or so distinct CDR3 sequences, 15% to 20% appearing once. Sequencing was carried out using blood, either unsorted or a sorted T cell fraction (not recorded which). These receptors all stem from a male donor with ankylosing spondylitis. CDR3s include the opening cysteine and the closing phenylalanine or tryptophan. The D gene is left open where the match is weak. Only some rows state a clone size, as once, few, many or a class for expanded clones.

>once|-|TRBV15|TRBJ1-4
TGTGCCACCAGCAGAGGAGGGGACCGAGTTAATGAAAAACTGTTTTTT
CATSRGGDRVNEKLFF
>-|-|TRBV20-1|TRBJ2-1
TGCAGTGGGAAAGGGGGCTACAATGAGCAGTTCTTC
CSGKGGYNEQFF
>few|TRBD2|TRBV7-8|TRBJ2-5
TGTGCCAGCAGCTTCCCTCCCGACTCGGGAGGAGAGACCCAGTACTTC
CASSFPPDSGGETQYF
>few|TRBD2|TRBV10-3|TRBJ2-1
TGTGCCATCAGTGAGGGTCTAGCGGACAATGAGCAGTTCTTC
CAISEGLADNEQFF
>-|-|TRBV4-3|TRBJ2-7
TGCGCCAGCAGCCAAGAATTGGGCGAGGCCTACGAGCAGTACTTC
CASSQELGEAYEQYF
>few|TRBD1|TRBV20-1|TRBJ2-1
TGCAGTGCTAGAGATTCTAGGACAGGGGCCTTCTACAATGAGCAGTTCTTC
CSARDSRTGAFYNEQFF
>few|TRBD2|TRBV10-3|TRBJ2-3
TGTGCCATCAGTGAGTCGGTAGCGGGAGGGTCAAGCACAGATACGCAGTATTTT
CAISESVAGGSSTDTQYF
>-|TRBD1|TRBV4-1|TRBJ1-1
TGCGCCAGCAGCCAAGCTTCCGGGACAGGGGGTAATATAGCCACTGAAGCTTTCTTT
CASSQASGTGGNIATEAFF
>few|-|TRBV7-9|TRBJ2-5
TGTGCCAGCAGCTCCGAGGGCTACCCACAAGAGACCCAGTACTTC
CASSSEGYPQETQYF
>-|TRBD2|TRBV7-2|TRBJ2-3
TGTGCCAGCAGCCTCGCCTCTAGCGGGAGGCCGGGTACGCAGTATTTT
CASSLASSGRPGTQYF
>-|TRBD2|TRBV5-1|TRBJ2-1
TGCGCCAGCAGCGCAGGACTAGCGGGAGATTTAGAGCAGTTCTTC
CASSAGLAGDLEQFF
>-|TRBD1|TRBV12-3/TRBV12-4|TRBJ1-2
TGTGCCAGCACCCACGGGGGACAGGGGGTTTATGGCTACACCTTC
CASTHGGQGVYGYTF
>-|TRBD2|TRBV6-1|TRBJ2-1
TGTGCCAGCAGGCAGACTAGCGGGGTTGGAAATGAGCAGTTCTTC
CASRQTSGVGNEQFF
>few|TRBD2|TRBV7-2|TRBJ2-7
TGTGCCAGCAGCTCACCGGGACTAGCGGTTTACGAGCAGTACTTC
CASSSPGLAVYEQYF
>once|-|TRBV6-2/TRBV6-3|TRBJ2-7
TGTGCCACCCTCCAGGCAGATAGCTCCTACGAGCAGTACTTC
CATLQADSSYEQYF
>-|-|TRBV12-3/TRBV12-4|TRBJ1-1
TGTGCCAGCGTCCGTTCGACCAGTGTGTCTGAAGCTTTCTTT
CASVRSTSVSEAFF
>-|TRBD1|TRBV12-3/TRBV12-4|TRBJ2-7
TGTGCCAGCAGGCCTACCGGGACAGGGATGTACGAGCAGTACTTC
CASRPTGTGMYEQYF
>-|TRBD2|TRBV6-2/TRBV6-3|TRBJ2-1
TGTGCCAGCCAGGATCTCCTAGCGGGAGACGTTGAGCAGTTCTTC
CASQDLLAGDVEQFF
>few|TRBD2|TRBV6-1|TRBJ2-5
TGTGCCAGCAGTGAAGCACTAGCGGAAGAGACCCAGTACTTC
CASSEALAEETQYF
>-|TRBD1|TRBV7-9|TRBJ1-1
TGTGCCAGCAGCAACAACAGGGGGAACACTGAAGCTTTCTTT
CASSNNRGNTEAFF
>once|-|TRBV12-3/TRBV12-4|TRBJ1-5
TGTACCAGCAGTGCCCCCAGGGCGGCGGGCAATCAGCCCCAGCATTTT
CTSSAPRAAGNQPQHF
>few|-|TRBV5-1|TRBJ1-2
TGCGCCAGCAGCTTAGAACATCCAAACTATGGCTACACCTTC
CASSLEHPNYGYTF
>-|TRBD2|TRBV12-3/TRBV12-4|TRBJ2-2
TGTGCCAGCAGTTTCCTGGCGGGGGTGCTCACCGGGGAGCTGTTTTTT
CASSFLAGVLTGELFF
>few|TRBD2|TRBV20-1|TRBJ2-1
TGCAGTGCTGGAGGACTAGCGGTCCCTGGAGGCAATGAGCAGTTCTTC
CSAGGLAVPGGNEQFF
>-|TRBD2|TRBV12-3/TRBV12-4|TRBJ2-7
TGTGCCAGCAGTTTAGGACTAGCGGGAACCGAGCAGTACTTC
CASSLGLAGTEQYF
>few|-|TRBV20-1|TRBJ1-1
TGCAGTGCTAGTGGAGGGGTTTGGGCTTTCTTT
CSASGGVWAFF
>-|-|TRBV7-3|TRBJ2-1
TGTGCCAGCAGCCCCTTGGGAATGCAGTCCTACAATGAGCAGTTCTTC
CASSPLGMQSYNEQFF
>few|TRBD1|TRBV5-1|TRBJ2-2
TGCGCCAGCAGGTGGACAGGGGGCGCCGGCACCGGGGAGCTGTTTTTT
CASRWTGGAGTGELFF
>few|-|TRBV2|TRBJ1-5
TGTGCCAGCAGAGCCGGCACAGGGAATCAGCCCCAGCATTTT
CASRAGTGNQPQHF
>few|-|TRBV6-5|TRBJ1-2
TGTGCCAGCAGTGGGGGGCATGGCTACACCTTC
CASSGGHGYTF
>-|TRBD1|TRBV20-1|TRBJ1-3
TGCAGTGCTATAAGGACAGGGACTGGAAACACCATATATTTT
CSAIRTGTGNTIYF
>-|-|TRBV7-2|TRBJ2-1
TGTGCCAGCAGCTTAGAGGGGGGGAAATACAATGAGCAGTTCTTC
CASSLEGGKYNEQFF